A selection of T cell receptor beta chains follows, all from one sample in a study of blood T cells in healthy people across ages. TCRdb called the 5' RACE reads again in MiXCR, with one record for every CDR3 protein. The sample has roughly 1.5 million distinct CDR3 sequences, about 45% seen once. The sample comprised blood. The receptors were sampled from a woman between 18 and 30 years old in good health. The CDR3 runs from the conserved cysteine through the conserved F or W. D genes are given only for firm matches. Size tells how often a clone was seen (once, few, many) or the class of an expanded clone, and some rows leave it out.

j_call,clone_size,d_call,v_call,cdr3_aa,cdr3_nt
TRBJ2-7,NA,TRBD2,TRBV7-2,CASSTGLAGENYEQYF,TGTGCCAGCAGCACCGGACTAGCGGGAGAAAATTACGAGCAGTACTTC
TRBJ2-4,few,TRBD1,TRBV20-1,CSAGTGGIIQYF,TGCAGTGCTGGGACAGGGGGTATCATTCAGTACTTC
TRBJ1-5,NA,NA,TRBV20-1,CSARDRILQPQHF,TGCAGTGCTAGAGACAGGATACTTCAGCCCCAGCATTTT
TRBJ1-1,NA,NA,TRBV29-1,CSVEVRGRATEAFF,TGCAGCGTTGAAGTTCGGGGTCGGGCCACTGAAGCTTTCTTT
TRBJ1-5,few,NA,TRBV10-3,CAISAGIAQPQHF,TGTGCCATCAGTGCCGGGATAGCACAGCCCCAGCATTTT
TRBJ2-7,NA,NA,TRBV19,CASSPGPYSYEQYF,TGTGCCAGTAGTCCGGGGCCTTACTCCTACGAGCAGTACTTC
TRBJ1-2,few,NA,TRBV7-9,CASSPRGWDGAVHTF,TGTGCCAGCAGCCCCCGTGGGTGGGACGGTGCGGTCCACACCTTC
TRBJ1-5,NA,NA,TRBV4-1,CASSQLYSNQPQHF,TGCGCCAGCAGCCAACTCTATAGCAATCAGCCCCAGCATTTT
TRBJ2-5,few,TRBD2,TRBV7-2,CASSRTSGSETQYF,TGTGCCAGCAGCCGAACTAGCGGGAGTGAGACCCAGTACTTC
TRBJ2-7,NA,NA,TRBV6-2/TRBV6-3,CASSGTKAAYEQYF,TGTGCCAGCAGTGGGACCAAAGCCGCCTACGAGCAGTACTTC
TRBJ2-5,few,NA,TRBV7-9,CASSAHRVDPETQYF,TGTGCCAGCAGCGCGCACAGGGTAGATCCAGAGACCCAGTACTTC
TRBJ2-1,NA,TRBD2,TRBV20-1,CSANSGGYDNEQFF,TGCAGTGCTAATAGCGGGGGGTACGACAATGAGCAGTTCTTC
TRBJ2-3,NA,NA,TRBV2,CASRGRFTDTQYF,TGTGCCAGCAGGGGGCGGTTCACAGATACGCAGTATTTT
TRBJ2-5,NA,TRBD1,TRBV29-1,CSVEDQGVGQETQYF,TGCAGCGTTGAAGATCAGGGGGTGGGCCAAGAGACCCAGTACTTC
TRBJ2-1,NA,NA,TRBV7-2,CASSLRRGGGQFF,TGTGCCAGCAGCTTAAGGAGGGGGGGAGGGCAGTTCTTC
TRBJ2-7,NA,TRBD2,TRBV20-1,CSARDFSGRASYNEQYF,TGCAGTGCTAGAGATTTTAGCGGGAGGGCCTCCTACAATGAGCAGTACTTC
TRBJ2-7,few,NA,TRBV7-9,CASTLGAGLSYEQYF,TGTGCCAGCACTCTTGGGGCAGGGCTCTCCTACGAGCAGTACTTC
TRBJ2-7,few,TRBD1,TRBV20-1,CSAAGTGISEQYF,TGCAGTGCTGCCGGGACAGGGATTTCCGAGCAGTACTTC
TRBJ2-1,NA,NA,TRBV29-1,CSVFSLARGNEQFF,TGCAGCGTTTTTTCCTTGGCGCGAGGCAATGAGCAGTTCTTC
TRBJ1-2,NA,NA,TRBV27,CASGWGAKYTF,TGTGCCAGCGGATGGGGGGCTAAGTACACCTTC
TRBJ2-1,NA,NA,TRBV12-3/TRBV12-4,CASSLQGWGTNEQFF,TGTGCCAGCAGCCTACAGGGTTGGGGCACGAATGAGCAGTTCTTC
TRBJ2-7,few,NA,TRBV7-2,CASSLSSIRSYEQYF,TGTGCCAGCAGCTTATCATCTATTCGCTCCTACGAGCAGTACTTC
TRBJ2-1,NA,TRBD1,TRBV18,CASSPDRVTGNEQFF,TGTGCCAGCTCACCAGACAGGGTAACAGGCAATGAGCAGTTCTTC
TRBJ1-3,few,NA,TRBV21-1,CASSKTGTDKTYF,TGTGCCAGCAGCAAAACAGGGACTGACAAAACATATTTT
TRBJ1-2,NA,NA,TRBV6-2/TRBV6-3,CASSYSRGSSYGYTF,TGTGCCAGCAGTTACTCGAGAGGCAGTTCCTATGGCTACACCTTC
TRBJ2-7,NA,NA,TRBV12-3/TRBV12-4,CASHGERASYEQYF,TGTGCCAGCCACGGGGAGAGAGCCTCCTACGAGCAGTACTTC
TRBJ2-3,NA,NA,TRBV20-1,CSAAGARVQYF,TGCAGTGCCGCCGGAGCCCGGGTGCAGTATTTT
TRBJ2-7,NA,NA,TRBV28,CASSTYTYEQYF,TGTGCCAGCAGTACTTACACCTACGAGCAGTACTTC
TRBJ1-2,few,TRBD1,TRBV4-1,CASSQERSDRVGYTF,TGCGCCAGCAGTCAAGAACGTTCGGACAGGGTTGGCTACACCTTC
TRBJ2-6,NA,TRBD1,TRBV27,CASRETGSPGANVLTF,TGTGCCAGCAGGGAGACAGGGAGCCCTGGGGCCAACGTCCTGACTTTC
TRBJ2-3,once,NA,TRBV7-9,CASRNRGGGTDTQYF,TGTGCCAGTCGTAACAGGGGAGGTGGCACAGATACGCAGTATTTT
TRBJ1-2,NA,TRBD1,TRBV4-3,CASSQAGTGGAGGYTF,TGCGCCAGCAGCCAGGCCGGGACAGGGGGCGCAGGAGGCTACACCTTC
TRBJ2-2,NA,NA,TRBV20-1,CSAGAVDRRTGELFF,TGCAGTGCTGGGGCGGTGGACAGAAGGACCGGGGAGCTTTTTTTT
TRBJ1-4,NA,NA,TRBV7-2,CASSQQGVKEKLFF,TGTGCCAGCAGCCAGCAGGGCGTGAAGGAAAAACTGTTTTTT
TRBJ2-7,NA,NA,TRBV27,CASSFSDSAYEQYF,TGTGCCAGCAGTTTTTCTGATAGCGCTTACGAGCAGTACTTC
TRBJ1-6,few,NA,TRBV11-2,CASSLVGRVYSPLHF,TGTGCCAGCAGCTTAGTTGGCAGGGTCTATTCACCCCTCCACTTT
TRBJ2-1,NA,NA,TRBV29-1,CSVVGGPGYEQFF,TGCAGCGTTGTGGGGGGTCCGGGATATGAGCAGTTCTTC
TRBJ2-2,NA,NA,TRBV20-1,CSAREGQGNTGELFF,TGCAGTGCTAGAGAGGGGCAGGGGAACACCGGGGAGCTGTTTTTT
TRBJ2-3,few,NA,TRBV6-5,CASSYEAGPDTQYF,TGTGCCAGCAGTTACGAGGCGGGTCCAGATACGCAGTATTTT
TRBJ2-1,few,TRBD2,TRBV20-1,CSAPSLREGLRSYNEQFF,TGCAGTGCTCCTTCTTTGCGGGAGGGCCTTAGGTCCTACAATGAGCAGTTCTTC
TRBJ1-4,NA,NA,TRBV4-3,CASSQRVATNEKLFF,TGCGCCAGCAGCCAGAGGGTCGCAACTAATGAAAAACTGTTTTTT
TRBJ2-1,few,TRBD2,TRBV7-9,CASNPREGVSYNEQFF,TGTGCCAGCAACCCGAGGGAGGGAGTCTCCTACAATGAGCAGTTCTTC
TRBJ2-2,NA,NA,TRBV15,CATSMLGRDTGELFF,TGTGCCACCAGCATGCTGGGGCGCGACACCGGGGAGCTGTTTTTT
TRBJ1-1,few,NA,TRBV4-3,CASSPGLDRTPTEAFF,TGCGCCAGCAGCCCAGGTCTAGACAGAACCCCCACTGAAGCTTTCTTT
TRBJ2-2,few,TRBD2,TRBV29-1,CSVGRGGRTGELFF,TGCAGCGTTGGTCGGGGGGGCCGAACCGGGGAGCTGTTTTTT
TRBJ2-5,few,NA,TRBV5-1,CASGPGGVQETQYF,TGCGCCAGCGGGCCCGGGGGCGTACAAGAGACCCAGTACTTC
TRBJ2-5,NA,TRBD1,TRBV12-3/TRBV12-4,CASSRDRVKETQYF,TGTGCCAGCAGCCGGGACAGGGTTAAAGAGACCCAGTACTTC
TRBJ1-5,NA,NA,TRBV28,CASSFRRTGNQPQHF,TGTGCCAGCAGTTTTCGCCGGACGGGCAATCAGCCCCAGCATTTT